Each of the 5 T cell receptor beta chains below was sequenced from the same sample in a study of shared clonotypes between healthy human individuals. Assay: immunoSEQ multiplex PCR; the TCRdb copy retains only in-frame clones and omits some. Of hundreds of thousands of clones listed, around 95% are singletons. Terminally differentiated effector memory CD45RA+ cells were excluded by CCR7 positive selection of CD45RO-negative cells. Sequencing was done on a sample of naive CD8+ T cells sorted from blood. These receptors all come from a woman in her 30s in good health.

This clone occurred once. The chain has TRBV9 and TRBJ1-2; D unresolved. Germline CDR1 SGDLS, CDR2 YYNGEE. The CDR3 spans 13 residues. Trimming left V 3 bases short and J 1 base short, with 7 bases between. This CDR3 is CASSDSFNYGYTF. CDR3 sequence (DNA): TGTGCCAGCAGCGACAGCTTTAACTATGGCTACACCTTC.

J is TRBJ2-7 and V is TRBV2; 10 bases line up with TRBD2. The CDR3 runs to 19 residues. J gave up 3 bases and V 4 bases, and 18 bases lay outside the gene matches. CDR1 is SNHLY, CDR2 FYNNEI, per germline. CDR3 nucleotides: TGTGCCAGCAGTGGAGACAGGGAATATCGGCTAGCGGGAGACTACGAGCAGTACTTC. Encoded protein: CASSGDREYRLAGDYEQYF.

The genes are TRBV27 and TRBJ2-3, with 7 bases that match TRBD1. V trimming: 4 bases; J trimming: 2 bases; junction bases outside the gene matches: 3. This CDR3 region has 14 residues. Germline V gene sequence: CDR1 MNHEY, CDR2 SMNVEV (reference sequence). The CDR3 DNA sequence: TGTGCCAGCAGTTCGGACAGGTTCACAGATACGCAGTATTTT. This translates into CASSSDRFTDTQYF.

This CDR3 reads CASSFEGVYEQYF. The CDR3 DNA sequence: TGTGCCAGCAGTTTCGAGGGGGTCTACGAGCAGTACTTC. The J gene is TRBJ2-7, the V gene TRBV28; D is possibly TRBD1 (6 bases). V was clipped by 3 bases and J by 3 bases, with 9 bases between them. Germline loops: CDR1 MDHEN, CDR2 SYDVKM. The CDR3 consists of 13 residues.

Worth noting for this clone: The sample has other DNA sequences that encode this CDR3 too. The chain carries TRBV27 and TRBJ2-1; D call uncertain. CDR3 length: 13 amino acids. V shed 4 bases and J shed 0 bases, with 4 bases lying between them. The germline V gene encodes CDR1 MNHEY and CDR2 SMNVEV (reference sequence). CDR3 residues: CASSSSSYNEQFF. The CDR3 DNA follows: TGTGCCAGCAGTTCCAGCTCCTACAATGAGCAGTTCTTC.